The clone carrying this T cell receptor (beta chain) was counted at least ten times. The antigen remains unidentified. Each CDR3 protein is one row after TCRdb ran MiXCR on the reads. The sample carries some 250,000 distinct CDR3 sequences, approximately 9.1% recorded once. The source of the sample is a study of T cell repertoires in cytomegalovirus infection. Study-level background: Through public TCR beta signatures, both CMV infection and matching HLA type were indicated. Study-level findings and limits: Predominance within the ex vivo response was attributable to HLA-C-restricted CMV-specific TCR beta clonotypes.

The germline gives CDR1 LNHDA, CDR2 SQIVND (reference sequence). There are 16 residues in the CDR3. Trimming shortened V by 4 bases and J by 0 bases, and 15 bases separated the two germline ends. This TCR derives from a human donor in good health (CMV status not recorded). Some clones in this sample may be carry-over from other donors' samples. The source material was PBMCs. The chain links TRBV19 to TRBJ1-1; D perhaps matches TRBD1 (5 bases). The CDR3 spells CASSKGSMVMNTEAFF. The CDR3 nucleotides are TGTGCCAGTAGTAAGGGGTCCATGGTGATGAACACTGAAGCTTTCTTT.